The next 21 T cell receptor beta chains were all read from a single sample in a study of CD8 T cells in Susac syndrome. Reverse transcription of roughly 0.45 to 1 ug RNA was performed with random hexamers. TCRdb reprocessed the immunoSEQ multiplex PCR reads with MiXCR, giving one entry per CDR3 protein. Of around 45,000 distinct CDR3 sequences listed, 93% are singletons. The sequenced material came from CD8+ T cells from PBMCs. These receptors all come from a human donor in good health.

V and J are TRBV2 and TRBJ2-3, with D unresolved. Germline V gene sequence: CDR1 SNHLY, CDR2 FYNNEI. There are 13 residues in the CDR3. Trimming removed 2 bases from V and 2 bases from J, with 5 bases in between. CDR3 region: CASSERLTDTQYF. The CDR3, as DNA: TGTGCCAGCAGTGAAAGGCTCACAGATACGCAGTATTTT. The full variable domain, rest sourced from reference TRBV2 and TRBJ2-3, is EPEVTQTPSHQVTQMGQEVILRCVPISNHLYFYWYRQILGQKVEFLVSFYNNEISEKSEIFDDQFSVERPDGSNFTLKIRSTKLEDSAMYFCASSERLTDTQYFGPGTRLTVL.

V gene TRBV28 combines with J gene TRBJ2-7; TRBD2 might be the D (5 bases). The CDR3 length is 14 residues. CDR1 MDHEN and CDR2 SYDVKM come from the germline V gene. The V and J ends lost 6 bases and 4 bases respectively, with 16 bases between them. The CDR3 is CASSQTRIPYEQYF. CDR3 nucleotide sequence: TGTGCCAGCAGCCAAACTAGAATCCCATACGAGCAGTACTTC.

The chain links TRBV4-1 to TRBJ2-2; TRBD2 is a possible D gene (5 bases). This CDR3 is built from 16 residues. V gave up 4 bases and J gave up 0 bases, with 12 bases separating them. CDR1 is MGHRA and CDR2 is YSYEKL in the germline V gene. In nucleotides, the CDR3 is TGCGCCAGCAGCCCGATGGGGAGAACGAACACCGGGGAGCTGTTTTTT. It is translated as CASSPMGRTNTGELFF.

This chain's CDR3 is CASSSQTSYEQYF. The CDR3 bases are TGTGCCAGCAGCTCACAGACAAGCTACGAGCAGTACTTC. The genes are TRBV13 and TRBJ2-7, with D uncertain. Trimming stripped 4 bases from V and 3 bases from J, with 10 bases between. Germline assignment: CDR1 PRHDT and CDR2 FYEKMQ (reference sequence). The CDR3 spans 13 residues.

The J gene is TRBJ1-1, the V gene TRBV12-3 or TRBV12-4; D might be TRBD1 (6 bases). The V end was cut by 5 bases, the J end by 4 bases, with 14 bases between. This CDR3 is built from 14 residues. The CDR3 spells CASSTEGGRTEAFF. CDR3 in DNA: TGTGCCAGCAGTACCGAGGGGGGACGCACTGAAGCTTTCTTT.

The chain carries TRBV2 and TRBJ2-7; D is uncertain. Germline lookup yields CDR1 SNHLY and CDR2 FYNNEI. CDR3 length equals 10 residues. V was shortened by 7 bases and J by 1 base, with 2 bases between the two germline ends. CDR3 sequence (DNA): TGTGCCAGCATGTCCTACGAGCAGTACTTC. Translation gives CASMSYEQYF.

The V and J genes are TRBV29-1 and TRBJ2-1; perhaps TRBD1 as D (5 bases). There are 11 residues in the CDR3. CDR1 is SQVTM and CDR2 is ANQGSEA in the germline V gene. With 6 bases removed from V and 6 bases from J, the gap between germline ends came to 9 bases. The CDR3 here is CSVLRVNEQFF. The CDR3 coding sequence is TGCAGCGTCCTCAGGGTCAATGAGCAGTTCTTC.

This chain joins TRBV15 and TRBJ2-6; TRBD1 aligns across 7 bases. The CDR3 runs 16 residues. V lost 8 bases to trimming and J lost 0 bases; unmatched junction nucleotides: 7. The V gene's germline CDR1 is LNHNV and CDR2 YYDKDF (reference sequence). This chain's CDR3 is CATGGQSPSGANVLTF. CDR3 DNA sequence: TGTGCCACCGGGGGACAGAGCCCCTCTGGGGCCAACGTCCTGACTTTC.

This sequence joins TRBV4-2 and TRBJ2-1; 7 bases fit TRBD1. CDR1 and CDR2 (germline): LGHNA, YNFKEQ. The CDR3 has 15 residues. The ends lost 0 bases at V and 4 bases at J; junction bases unmatched: 3. CDR3 bases: TGTGCCAGCAGCCAAGATGGGGGACAGTACAATGAGCAGTTCTTC. This codes for CASSQDGGQYNEQFF.

Only one count was recorded for this clonotype. This chain uses TRBV19 with TRBJ2-1; TRBD2 matches 7 bases. The germline V gene encodes CDR1 LNHDA and CDR2 SQIVND (reference sequence). Trimming cost V 11 bases and J 6 bases; bases outside gene matches: 4. The CDR3 runs to 11 residues. CDR3 nucleotides: TGTGCCGTCTGGACTAGCAATGAGCAGTTCTTC. Its protein is CAVWTSNEQFF.

The chain has TRBV20-1 and TRBJ2-7; D is unresolved. The CDR3 is 17 amino acids. The ends were cut back, 0 bases at V and 3 bases at J, with 21 bases in the middle. Germline lookup yields CDR1 DFQATT and CDR2 SNEGSKA (reference sequence). The CDR3 sequence: CSARDYETVRSSYEQYF. In DNA form, the CDR3 reads TGCAGTGCTAGAGATTACGAGACGGTTCGATCCAGCTACGAGCAGTACTTC.

J is TRBJ2-2 and V is TRBV11-2; 7 nucleotides line up with TRBD2. The germline gives CDR1 SGHAT, CDR2 FQNNGV. The ends lost 10 bases at V and 1 base at J; junction bases unmatched: 6. The CDR3 consists of 14 residues. The CDR3 reads CAITLAVNTGELFF. The CDR3 DNA sequence: TGTGCCATCACCCTAGCGGTGAACACCGGGGAGCTGTTTTTT. The whole variable domain, remainder taken from reference TRBV11-2 and TRBJ2-2, is EAGVAQSPRYKIIEKRQSVAFWCNPISGHATLYWYQQILGQGPKLLIQFQNNGVVDDSQLPKDRFSAERLKGVDSTLKIQPAKLEDSAVYLCAITLAVNTGELFFGEGSRLTVL.

The rearrangement uses TRBV28 and TRBJ1-2, with D perhaps TRBD1 (6 bases). Germline values: CDR1 MDHEN, CDR2 SYDVKM. V gave up 5 bases and J gave up 4 bases, with 26 bases separating them. The CDR3 has 18 amino acids. For the CDR3, the DNA is TGTGCCAGCAGTCCGCAAACGACAGGCCCTGGAGGTAGCTATGGCTACACCTTC. This codes for CASSPQTTGPGGSYGYTF.

This chain links TRBV20-1 with TRBJ2-1; D possibly matches TRBD1 or TRBD2 (5 bases each). Germline V gives CDR1 DFQATT, CDR2 SNEGSKA (reference sequence). The CDR3 loop spans 14 amino acids. Trimming shortened V by 1 base and J by 6 bases, and 13 bases separated the two germline ends. The CDR3 bases are TGCAGTGCTAGAGTGGTTGGGGCGGGCAATGAGCAGTTCTTC. Its protein product is CSARVVGAGNEQFF.

The chain combines TRBV5-1 with TRBJ2-5, with 7 bases fitting TRBD2. The germline V gene has CDR1 SGHRS and CDR2 YFSETQ. The CDR3 is made up of 16 amino acids. Trimming removed 0 bases from V and 2 bases from J; junction bases left unmatched: 7. In DNA form, the CDR3 reads TGCGCCAGCAGCTTGGCCTGGCGGGAGAGGCAAGAGACCCAGTACTTC. This translates into CASSLAWRERQETQYF.

There are a few counts of this clonotype. The V call is TRBV20-1, the J call TRBJ2-7, with a weak D call TRBD2 (5 bases). The CDR3 loop spans 11 amino acids. CDR1 is DFQATT and CDR2 is SNEGSKA in the germline V gene (reference sequence). V gave up 7 bases and J gave up 3 bases, with 10 bases separating them. The CDR3 nucleotides read TGCAGTGTGAAAGACTACTACGAGCAGTACTTC. It codes for CSVKDYYEQYF.

The rearrangement links TRBV29-1 to TRBJ2-7; unclear D gene. V was shortened by 6 bases and J by 0 bases, with 9 bases between the two germline ends. CDR1 is SQVTM and CDR2 is ANQGSEA in the germline V gene. The CDR3 sequence is 12 residues long. CDR3 loop: CSVETGSYEQYF. DNA for the CDR3: TGCAGCGTCGAAACGGGCTCCTACGAGCAGTACTTC.

This chain connects TRBV28 to TRBJ1-2; D possibly corresponds to TRBD1 (5 bases). Trimming shortened V by 6 bases and J by 2 bases, and 22 bases separated the two germline ends. This CDR3 comprises 17 residues. Germline assignment: CDR1 MDHEN and CDR2 SYDVKM. CDR3 sequence reads: CASSSLLGGTQNYGYTF. The CDR3 bases are TGTGCCAGCAGCTCGCTTCTGGGAGGGACGCAGAACTATGGCTACACCTTC.

The chain combines TRBV4-1 with TRBJ1-2; D ambiguous. The germline V gene has CDR1 MGHRA and CDR2 YSYEKL. The V end lost 1 base, the J end lost 7 bases, and 13 bases lay between the germline ends. CDR3 size: 14 residues. In DNA, the CDR3 is TGCGCCAGCAGCCAAGTTCGGGGAAATGGTGGCTACACCTTC. This codes for CASSQVRGNGGYTF.

V is TRBV29-1 and J is TRBJ2-7; a possible D gene is TRBD1 (5 bases). V lost 6 bases and J 4 bases, leaving 10 bases between the germline ends. Germline V gives CDR1 SQVTM, CDR2 ANQGSEA. The CDR3 length is 11 residues. The CDR3 protein is CSVYDSYEQYF. In DNA, the CDR3 is TGCAGCGTCTACGACAGTTACGAGCAGTACTTC.

The V gene is TRBV5-1, the J gene TRBJ2-5; D gene ambiguous. V was clipped by 0 bases and J by 2 bases, with 5 bases between them. This CDR3 contains 13 residues. Germline V gene data show CDR1 as SGHRS and CDR2 as YFSETQ. CDR3 in DNA: TGCGCCAGCAGCTTGGTAGGTCAAGAGACCCAGTACTTC. As protein: CASSLVGQETQYF.